This T cell receptor (beta chain) was found in a study of blood T cell repertoires in COVID-19 (dated by TCRdb to 2018 to 2021). Study-wide context: Collaborator samples came from the United States, Italy and Spain and covered acute and convalescent phases of COVID-19. The prospective study material was composed of cDNA or gDNA derived from T cells, B-cell-depleted T cells, or PBMCs. Deeply sampled blood TCRbeta repertoires from subjects exposed to, actively infected with, or recovered from COVID-19 were included in the dataset. The repertoires were released in a freely available public database intended as a resource for research on the immune response to SARS-CoV-2. The samples were drawn from the first 160 participants of the ongoing ImmuneRACE study and from 1,200 or so subjects provided by 6 global collaborators. Nearly every sample came with metadata listing a de-identified subject ID, COVID-19 status, age in years and sex. Where available, HLA class I and class II types were obtained from metadata supplied by the sample provider rather than from assay-based typing.

The immunoSEQ Assay, a bias-controlled multiplex PCR, was used to amplify TCRbeta CDR3 regions from genomic DNA. As for the authors' bioinformatics: Within the assay, amplification of reference gene primers was used to estimate how many nucleated cells each sample contained. Sequence reads were collapsed and filtered to measure the absolute abundance of every unique TCRbeta CDR3 rearrangement. Productive Simpson clonality was computed per sample as the square root of Simpson's diversity index over productive rearrangements. TCRdb provides this immuneACCESS table in a form limited to in-frame rearrangements. Some clones are lacking; in checked studies, under half of them reflect an unresolved V gene, and why the rest are absent is not known. Clonal size and the V and J genes are those of that table, whereas D and trimming came from the DNA. This sample is represented by more than 85,000 clones; around 78% of them were singletons. The ten biggest clones cover about 20% of the sample.

The study at large found these results: How much clinical and demographic metadata was included differed by source and by participant, and the metadata was provided uncurated.

Collaborating institutions collected whole blood in K2EDTA tubes following their own protocols. Collaborator samples were shipped for TCRbeta analysis as frozen whole blood, isolated PBMCs, or DNA extracted from either sample type. Points on this clone: What antigen it recognizes has not been identified. The input lacks base qualities; no much larger clone sits a single base away.

The germline V and J ends show losses of 0 bases and 4 bases respectively, and no gene match explains 3 bases of the junction. The CDR3 covers 15 residues, taking in both the cysteine and the phenylalanine. CDR3 DNA only is kept here, 45 bases in frame from base 1. In the germline V gene (reference sequence), CDR1 corresponds to LNHNV and CDR2 to YYDKDF. The receptor was isolated from a woman aged 55-70 years with acute or convalescent COVID-19. The sample consisted of peripheral blood. The chain was built from TRBV15 and TRBJ2-3; 8 of the junction bases match TRBD1. The DNA is as follows: TGTGCCACCAGCAGAGACGGACAGGGTGCAGATACGCAGTATTTT. Translated, it gives CATSRDGQGADTQYF.